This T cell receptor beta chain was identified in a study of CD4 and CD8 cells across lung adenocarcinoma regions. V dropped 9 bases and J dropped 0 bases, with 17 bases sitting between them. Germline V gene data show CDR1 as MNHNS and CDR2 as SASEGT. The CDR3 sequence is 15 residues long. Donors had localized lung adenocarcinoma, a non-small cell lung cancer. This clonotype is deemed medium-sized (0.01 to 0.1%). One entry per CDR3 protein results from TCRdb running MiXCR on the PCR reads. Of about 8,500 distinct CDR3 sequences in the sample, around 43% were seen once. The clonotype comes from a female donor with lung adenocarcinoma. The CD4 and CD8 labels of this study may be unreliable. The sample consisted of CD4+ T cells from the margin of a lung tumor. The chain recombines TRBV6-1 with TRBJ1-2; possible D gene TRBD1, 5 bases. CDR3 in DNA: TGTGCCAGTTTGGGGCAGGAATCCACTAACTATGGCTACACCTTC. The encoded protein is CASLGQESTNYGYTF.